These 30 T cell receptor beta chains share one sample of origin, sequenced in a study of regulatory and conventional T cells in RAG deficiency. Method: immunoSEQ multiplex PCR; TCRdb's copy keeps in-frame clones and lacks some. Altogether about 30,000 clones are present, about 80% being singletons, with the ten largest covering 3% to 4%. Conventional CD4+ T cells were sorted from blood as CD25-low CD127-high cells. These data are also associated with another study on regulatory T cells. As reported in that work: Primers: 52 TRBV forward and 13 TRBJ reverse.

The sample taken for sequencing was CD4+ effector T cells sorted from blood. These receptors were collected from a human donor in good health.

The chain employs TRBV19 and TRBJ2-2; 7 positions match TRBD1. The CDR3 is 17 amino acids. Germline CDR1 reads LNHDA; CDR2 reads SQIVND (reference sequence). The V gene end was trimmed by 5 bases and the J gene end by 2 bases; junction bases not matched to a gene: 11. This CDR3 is CASSSQDRTFNTGELFF. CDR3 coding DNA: TGTGCCAGTAGTTCTCAGGACAGGACCTTCAACACCGGGGAGCTGTTTTTT.

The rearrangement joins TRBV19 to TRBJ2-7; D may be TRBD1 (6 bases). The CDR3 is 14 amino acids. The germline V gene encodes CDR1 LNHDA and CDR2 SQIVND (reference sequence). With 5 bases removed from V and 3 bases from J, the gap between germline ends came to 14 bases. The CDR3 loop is CASSSDSLIYEQYF. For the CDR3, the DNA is TGTGCCAGTAGTTCGGACAGTCTTATCTACGAGCAGTACTTC. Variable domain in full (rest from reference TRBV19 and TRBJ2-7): DGGITQSPKYLFRKEGQNVTLSCEQNLNHDAMYWYRQDPGQGLRLIYYSQIVNDFQKGDIAEGYSVSREKKESFPLTVTSAQKNPTAFYLCASSSDSLIYEQYFGPGTRLTVT.

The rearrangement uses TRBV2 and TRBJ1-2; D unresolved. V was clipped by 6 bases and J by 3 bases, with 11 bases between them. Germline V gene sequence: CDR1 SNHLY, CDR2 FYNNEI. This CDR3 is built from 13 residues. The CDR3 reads CASSGNRDYGYTF. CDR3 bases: TGTGCCAGCAGCGGGAACAGAGACTATGGCTACACCTTC.

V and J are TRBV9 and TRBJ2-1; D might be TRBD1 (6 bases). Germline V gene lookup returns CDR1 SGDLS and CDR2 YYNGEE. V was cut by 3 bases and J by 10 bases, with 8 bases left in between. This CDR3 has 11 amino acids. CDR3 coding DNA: TGTGCCAGCAGCGGGGACATAGAGCAGTTCTTC. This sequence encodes CASSGDIEQFF. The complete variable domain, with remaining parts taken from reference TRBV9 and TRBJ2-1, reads DSGVTQTPKHLITATGQRVTLRCSPRSGDLSVYWYQQSLDQGLQFLIQYYNGEERAKGNILERFSAQQFPDLHSELNLSSLELGDSALYFCASSGDIEQFFGPGTRLTVL.

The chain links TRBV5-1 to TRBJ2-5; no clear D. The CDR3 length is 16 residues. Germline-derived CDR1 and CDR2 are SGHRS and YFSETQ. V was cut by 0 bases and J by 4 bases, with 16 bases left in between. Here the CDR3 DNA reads TGCGCCAGCAGCTTGGTCGCAGGATCAACCCTAGAGACCCAGTACTTC. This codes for CASSLVAGSTLETQYF.

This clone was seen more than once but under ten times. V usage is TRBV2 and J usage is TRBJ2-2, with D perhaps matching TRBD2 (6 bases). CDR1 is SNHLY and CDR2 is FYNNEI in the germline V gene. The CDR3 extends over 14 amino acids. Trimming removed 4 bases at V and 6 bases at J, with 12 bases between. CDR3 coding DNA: TGTGCCAGCAGTGGTCCGGAGGGACCCGGGGAGCTGTTTTTT. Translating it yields CASSGPEGPGELFF.

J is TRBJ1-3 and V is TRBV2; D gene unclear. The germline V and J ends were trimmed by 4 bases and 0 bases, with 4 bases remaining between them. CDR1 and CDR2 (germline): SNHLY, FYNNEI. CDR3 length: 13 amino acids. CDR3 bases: TGTGCCAGCAGTGCGATCTCTGGAAACACCATATATTTT. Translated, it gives CASSAISGNTIYF.

CDR3 amino acids: CASSSQRNEKLFF. CDR3 nucleotide sequence: TGTGCCAGCAGTAGCCAGAGGAATGAAAAACTGTTTTTT. V usage is TRBV2 and J usage is TRBJ1-4, with D uncertain. Germline CDR1 is SNHLY and CDR2 is FYNNEI. The CDR3 length is 13 residues. Trimming removed 5 bases from V and 5 bases from J, with 9 bases in between.

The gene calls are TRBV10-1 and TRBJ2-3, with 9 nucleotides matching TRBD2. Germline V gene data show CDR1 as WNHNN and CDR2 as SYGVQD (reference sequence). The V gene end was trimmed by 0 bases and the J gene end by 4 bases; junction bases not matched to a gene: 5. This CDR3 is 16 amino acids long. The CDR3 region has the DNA TGCGCCAGCAGTGAGTCCGGGCGGGGGGGCCCAGATACGCAGTATTTT. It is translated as CASSESGRGGPDTQYF.

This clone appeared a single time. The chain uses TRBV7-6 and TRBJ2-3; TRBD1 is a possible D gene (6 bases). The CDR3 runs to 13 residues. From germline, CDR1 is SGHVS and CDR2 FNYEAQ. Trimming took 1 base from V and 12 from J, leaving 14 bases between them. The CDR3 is CASSLVSQGPQYF. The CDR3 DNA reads TGTGCCAGCAGCTTAGTATCTCAGGGGCCCCAGTATTTT. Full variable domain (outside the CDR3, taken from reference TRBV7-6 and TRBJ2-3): GAGVSQSPRYKVTKRGQDVALRCDPISGHVSLYWYRQALGQGPEFLTYFNYEAQQDKSGLPNDRFSAERPEGSISTLTIQRTEQRDSAMYRCASSLVSQGPQYFGPGTRLTVL.

The CDR3 DNA sequence: TGCGCCAGCAGCTTGGGCTTGGCAGGGGTTTACAATGAGCAGTTCTTC. Translated: CASSLGLAGVYNEQFF. V is TRBV5-1 and J is TRBJ2-1; tentative D call: TRBD1 (6 bases). The CDR3 extends over 16 amino acids. Germline CDR1 is SGHRS and CDR2 is YFSETQ. Trimming pared 0 bases from V and 4 bases from J, leaving 14 bases between.

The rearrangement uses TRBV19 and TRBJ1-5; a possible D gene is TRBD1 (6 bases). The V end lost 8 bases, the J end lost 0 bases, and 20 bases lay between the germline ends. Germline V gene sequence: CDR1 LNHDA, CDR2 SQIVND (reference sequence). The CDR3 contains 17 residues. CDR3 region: CASGGIGQLYSNQPQHF. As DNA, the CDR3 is TGTGCCAGTGGGGGGATAGGACAGTTATATAGCAATCAGCCCCAGCATTTT.

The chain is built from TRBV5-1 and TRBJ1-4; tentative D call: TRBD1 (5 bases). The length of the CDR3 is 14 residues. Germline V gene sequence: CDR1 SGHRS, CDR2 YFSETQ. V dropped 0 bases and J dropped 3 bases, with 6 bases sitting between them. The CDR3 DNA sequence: TGCGCCAGCAGCTTGGGACAGCCTAATGAAAAACTGTTTTTT. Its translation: CASSLGQPNEKLFF.

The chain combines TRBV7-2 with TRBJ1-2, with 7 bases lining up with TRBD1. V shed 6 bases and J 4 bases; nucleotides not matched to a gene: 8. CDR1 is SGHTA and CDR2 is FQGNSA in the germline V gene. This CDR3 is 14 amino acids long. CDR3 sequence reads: CASSLQQGGYGYTF. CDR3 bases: TGTGCCAGCAGTCTCCAGCAGGGGGGCTATGGCTACACCTTC.

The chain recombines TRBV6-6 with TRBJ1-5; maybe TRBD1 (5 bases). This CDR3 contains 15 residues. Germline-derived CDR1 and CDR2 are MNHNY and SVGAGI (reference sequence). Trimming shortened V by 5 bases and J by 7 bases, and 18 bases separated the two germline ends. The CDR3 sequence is CASSLFPRGSQPQHF. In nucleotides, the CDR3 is TGTGCCAGCAGTCTTTTTCCTAGGGGATCCCAGCCCCAGCATTTT.

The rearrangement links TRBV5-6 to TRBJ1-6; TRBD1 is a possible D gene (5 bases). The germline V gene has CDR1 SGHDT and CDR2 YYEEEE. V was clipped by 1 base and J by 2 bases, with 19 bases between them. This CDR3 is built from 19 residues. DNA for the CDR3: TGTGCCAGCAGCTTGTTACTGGGGGGAATAAATCCCTATAATTCACCCCTCCACTTT. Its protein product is CASSLLLGGINPYNSPLHF.

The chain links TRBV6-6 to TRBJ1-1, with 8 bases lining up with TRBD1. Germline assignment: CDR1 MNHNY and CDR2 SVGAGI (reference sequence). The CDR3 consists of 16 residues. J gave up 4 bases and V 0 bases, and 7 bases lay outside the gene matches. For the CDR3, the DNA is TGTGCCAGCAGTTACTCGTTATTGACAGGGGCCACTGAAGCTTTCTTT. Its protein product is CASSYSLLTGATEAFF.

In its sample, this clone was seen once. CDR3 loop: CASGSFTISSYEQYF. The CDR3 DNA is TGTGCCAGCGGTTCCTTTACGATCAGCTCCTACGAGCAGTACTTC. The V gene is TRBV2, the J gene TRBJ2-7; the D is unclear. Germline V gene lookup returns CDR1 SNHLY and CDR2 FYNNEI. This CDR3 is built from 15 residues. Trimming left V 8 bases short and J 0 bases short, with 17 bases between.

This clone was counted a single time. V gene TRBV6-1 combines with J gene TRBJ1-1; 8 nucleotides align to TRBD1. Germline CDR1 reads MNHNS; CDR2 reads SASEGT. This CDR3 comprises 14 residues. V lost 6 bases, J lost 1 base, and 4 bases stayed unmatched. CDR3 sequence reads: CASSLTGANTEAFF. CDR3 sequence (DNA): TGTGCCAGCAGCCTGACAGGGGCGAACACTGAAGCTTTCTTT.

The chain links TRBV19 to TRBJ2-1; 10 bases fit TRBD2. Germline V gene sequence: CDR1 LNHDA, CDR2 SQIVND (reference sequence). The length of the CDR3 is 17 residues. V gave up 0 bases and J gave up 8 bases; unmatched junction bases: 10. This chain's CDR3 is CASSIDPRAGGRDEQFF. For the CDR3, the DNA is TGTGCCAGTAGTATAGATCCGCGAGCGGGGGGGCGGGATGAGCAGTTCTTC.

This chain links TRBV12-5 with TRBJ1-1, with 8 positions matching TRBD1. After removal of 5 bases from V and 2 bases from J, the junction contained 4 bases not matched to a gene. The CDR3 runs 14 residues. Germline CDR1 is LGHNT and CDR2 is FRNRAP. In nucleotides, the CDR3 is TGTGCTAGTGGTCCGACAGGGGATAACACTGAAGCTTTCTTT. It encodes CASGPTGDNTEAFF.

The CDR3 loop reads CASRTGVRLYGYTF. The CDR3 region has the DNA TGTGCCAGCAGGACAGGGGTGCGGCTCTATGGCTACACCTTC. The chain carries TRBV2 and TRBJ1-2; 8 positions agree with TRBD1. The CDR3 sequence is 14 residues long. Germline CDR1 reads SNHLY; CDR2 reads FYNNEI. The junction had 7 bases not matched to a gene; V was cut back by 6 bases and J by 4 bases.

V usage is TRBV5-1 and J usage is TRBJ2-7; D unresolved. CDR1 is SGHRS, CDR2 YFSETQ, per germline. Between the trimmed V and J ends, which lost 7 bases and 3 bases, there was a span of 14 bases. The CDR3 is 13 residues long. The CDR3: CASSSSVGYEQYF. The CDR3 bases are TGCGCCAGCTCCTCTTCTGTCGGCTACGAGCAGTACTTC.

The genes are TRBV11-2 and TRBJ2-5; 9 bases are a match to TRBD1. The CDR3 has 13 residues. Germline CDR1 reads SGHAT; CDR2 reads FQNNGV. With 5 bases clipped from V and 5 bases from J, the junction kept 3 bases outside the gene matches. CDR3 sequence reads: CASSRDRAETQYF. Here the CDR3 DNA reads TGTGCCAGCAGCCGGGACAGGGCGGAGACCCAGTACTTC.

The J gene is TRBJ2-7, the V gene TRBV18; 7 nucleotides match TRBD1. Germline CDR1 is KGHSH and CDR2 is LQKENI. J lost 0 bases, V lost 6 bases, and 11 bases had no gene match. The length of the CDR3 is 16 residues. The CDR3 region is CASSRGQSFPSYEQYF. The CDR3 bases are TGTGCCAGCTCTCGGGGACAGTCCTTCCCCTCCTACGAGCAGTACTTC.

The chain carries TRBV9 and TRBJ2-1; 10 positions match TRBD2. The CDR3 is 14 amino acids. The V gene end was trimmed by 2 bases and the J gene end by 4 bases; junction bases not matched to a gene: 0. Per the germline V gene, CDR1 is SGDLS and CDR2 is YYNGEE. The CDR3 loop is CASSVSGGYNEQFF. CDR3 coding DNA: TGTGCCAGCAGCGTTAGCGGGGGGTACAATGAGCAGTTCTTC.

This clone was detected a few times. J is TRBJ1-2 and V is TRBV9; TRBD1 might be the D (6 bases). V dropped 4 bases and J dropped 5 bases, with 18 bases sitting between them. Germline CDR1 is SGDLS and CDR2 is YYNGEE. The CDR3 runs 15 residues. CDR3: CASSPTGTESYGYTF. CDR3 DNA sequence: TGTGCCAGCAGCCCAACAGGGACGGAATCATATGGCTACACCTTC.

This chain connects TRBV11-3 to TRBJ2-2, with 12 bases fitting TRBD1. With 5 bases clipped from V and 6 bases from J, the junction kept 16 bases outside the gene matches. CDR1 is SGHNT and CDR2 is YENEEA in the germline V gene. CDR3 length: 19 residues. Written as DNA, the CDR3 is TGTGCCAGCAGCGCGGGACAGGGGGCGGTCTTGACTCGGCCCGGGGAGCTGTTTTTT. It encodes CASSAGQGAVLTRPGELFF.

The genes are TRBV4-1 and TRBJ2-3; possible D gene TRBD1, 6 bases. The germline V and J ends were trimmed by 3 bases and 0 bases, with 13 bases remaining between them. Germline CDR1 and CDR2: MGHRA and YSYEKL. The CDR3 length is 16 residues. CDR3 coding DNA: TGCGCCAGCAGCCAGACTTCTAGGGGGAGCACAGATACGCAGTATTTT. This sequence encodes CASSQTSRGSTDTQYF.

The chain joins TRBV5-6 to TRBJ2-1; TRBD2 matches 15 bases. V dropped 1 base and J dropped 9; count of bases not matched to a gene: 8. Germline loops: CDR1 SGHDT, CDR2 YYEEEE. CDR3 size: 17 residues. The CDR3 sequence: CASSLRTSGGAGTEQFF. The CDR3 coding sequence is TGTGCCAGCAGCTTGAGGACTAGCGGGGGGGCCGGTACTGAGCAGTTCTTC. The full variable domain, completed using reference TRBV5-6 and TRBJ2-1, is DAGVTQSPTHLIKTRGQQVTLRCSPKSGHDTVSWYQQALGQGPQFIFQYYEEEERQRGNFPDRFSGHQFPNYSSELNVNALLLGDSALYLCASSLRTSGGAGTEQFFGPGTRLTVL.